This T cell receptor beta chain was identified in a study of regulatory T cells in long-lasting Graves disease. Whole-study findings and limits: Among the persistent patients, 2,500 to 3,000 public clonotypes were shared, more than the approximately 960 shared among new patients. Newly diagnosed disease favored TRBV20-1 and TRBJ2-1 over persistent disease.

As to time point: newly diagnosed GD, antithyroid drugs for less than 3 months. Researchers made the TCR library from RNA that was extracted from PBMCs. Diagnosis followed American Thyroid Association guidelines for Graves' disease. A peripheral blood sample, roughly 8.8 milliliters in volume, was drawn into EDTA tubes. This clonotype has at least ten counts. Its antigen remains unidentified. The CDR3 covers 14 residues. Germline CDR1 and CDR2: MNHEY and SMNVEV (reference sequence). Between the trimmed V and J ends, which lost 6 bases and 1 base, there was a span of 10 bases. With iRepertoire HTBI primers and Arm-PCR of CDR3 regions, TCR beta libraries were built. TCRdb used MiXCR to reprocess the multiplex PCR reads, holding one entry per CDR3 protein. The table lists roughly 420,000 distinct CDR3 sequences, about a sixth of them singletons.

This chain joins TRBV27 and TRBJ1-5; D is possibly TRBD1 (6 bases). The clonotype comes from a female donor with Graves disease. The sequenced sample was peripheral blood mononuclear cells (PBMCs), obtained at new diagnosis, from a patient treated with antithyroid drugs. The CDR3 is CASSSDRSNQPQHF. The CDR3 bases are TGTGCCAGCAGCTCGGACAGAAGCAATCAGCCCCAGCATTTT.